This T cell receptor beta chain was recovered during a study of blood T cell repertoires in COVID-19. As for the study in general: T cells, B-cell-depleted T cells, or PBMCs supplied cDNA or gDNA.

The V gene end was trimmed by 6 bases and the J gene end by 2 bases; junction bases not matched to a gene: 9. Germline lookup yields CDR1 MGHRA and CDR2 YSYEKL. CDR3 length: 16 residues. One Seattle source followed patients from active infection through their disease course. Data came from immunoSEQ multiplex PCR; TCRdb stores just in-frame clones and leaves some out. The table includes approximately 59,000 clones, more than 80% detected once. This receptor was taken from a man in his 60s with COVID-19, enrolled during active disease. This chain links TRBV4-1 with TRBJ2-3, with 9 bases identical to TRBD1. Sequencing was performed on peripheral blood. The CDR3, as DNA: TGCGCCAGCAGAGTTACCGGGACAGGGCTCACAGATACGCAGTATTTT. Protein product: CASRVTGTGLTDTQYF.